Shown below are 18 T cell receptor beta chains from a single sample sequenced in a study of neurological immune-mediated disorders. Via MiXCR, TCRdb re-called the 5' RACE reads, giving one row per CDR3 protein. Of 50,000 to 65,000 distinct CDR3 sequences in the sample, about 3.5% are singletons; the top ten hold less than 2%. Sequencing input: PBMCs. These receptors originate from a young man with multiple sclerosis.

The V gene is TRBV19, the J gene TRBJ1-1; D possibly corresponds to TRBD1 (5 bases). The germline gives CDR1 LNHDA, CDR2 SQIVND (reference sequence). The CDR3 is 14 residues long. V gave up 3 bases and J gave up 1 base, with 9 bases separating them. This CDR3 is CASSIGHSNTEAFF. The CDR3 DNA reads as TGTGCCAGTAGTATCGGACACTCGAACACTGAAGCTTTCTTT.

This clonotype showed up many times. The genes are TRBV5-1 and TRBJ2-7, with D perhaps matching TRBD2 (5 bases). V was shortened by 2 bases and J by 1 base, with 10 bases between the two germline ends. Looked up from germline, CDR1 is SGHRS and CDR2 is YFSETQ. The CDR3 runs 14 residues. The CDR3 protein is CASSLSGISYEQYF. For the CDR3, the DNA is TGCGCCAGCAGCTTATCGGGGATTTCCTACGAGCAGTACTTC.

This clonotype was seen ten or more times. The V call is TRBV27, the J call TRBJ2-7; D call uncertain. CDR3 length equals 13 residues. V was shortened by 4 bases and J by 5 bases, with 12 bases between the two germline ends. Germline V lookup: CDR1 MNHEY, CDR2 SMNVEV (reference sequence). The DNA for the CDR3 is TGTGCCAGCAGTTCCCCTCCGGTTAACGAGCAGTACTTC. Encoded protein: CASSSPPVNEQYF.

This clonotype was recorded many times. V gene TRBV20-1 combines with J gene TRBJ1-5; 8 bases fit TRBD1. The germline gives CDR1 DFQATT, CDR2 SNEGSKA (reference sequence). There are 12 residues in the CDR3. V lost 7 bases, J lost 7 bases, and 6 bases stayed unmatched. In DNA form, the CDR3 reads TGCAGTGTAGGACAGGGCAGGCAGCCCCAGCATTTT. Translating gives CSVGQGRQPQHF.

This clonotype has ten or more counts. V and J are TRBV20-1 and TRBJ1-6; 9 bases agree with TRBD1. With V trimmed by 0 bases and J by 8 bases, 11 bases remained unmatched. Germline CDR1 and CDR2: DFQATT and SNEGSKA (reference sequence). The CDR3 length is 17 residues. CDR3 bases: TGCAGTGCTAGAGATCTCCCGAGGACAGGGGAAGATTCACCCCTCCACTTT. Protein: CSARDLPRTGEDSPLHF.

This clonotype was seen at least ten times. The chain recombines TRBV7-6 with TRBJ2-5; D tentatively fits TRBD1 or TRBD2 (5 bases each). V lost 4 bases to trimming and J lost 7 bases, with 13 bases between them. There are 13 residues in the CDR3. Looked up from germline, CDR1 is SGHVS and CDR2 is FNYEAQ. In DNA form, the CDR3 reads TGTGCCAGCAGCTCCCGGGGCCCGGGGACCCAGTACTTC. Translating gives CASSSRGPGTQYF.

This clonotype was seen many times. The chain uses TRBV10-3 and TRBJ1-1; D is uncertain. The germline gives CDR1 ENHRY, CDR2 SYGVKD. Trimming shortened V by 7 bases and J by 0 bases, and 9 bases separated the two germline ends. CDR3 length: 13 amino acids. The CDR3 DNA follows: TGTGCCATCACAAATCCGATGAACACTGAAGCTTTCTTT. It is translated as CAITNPMNTEAFF.

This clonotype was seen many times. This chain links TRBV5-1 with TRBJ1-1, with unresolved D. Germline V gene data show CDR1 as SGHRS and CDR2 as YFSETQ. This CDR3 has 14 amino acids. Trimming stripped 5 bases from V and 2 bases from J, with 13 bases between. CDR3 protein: CASRVGELNTEAFF. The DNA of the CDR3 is TGCGCCAGCAGGGTGGGAGAGCTCAACACTGAAGCTTTCTTT.

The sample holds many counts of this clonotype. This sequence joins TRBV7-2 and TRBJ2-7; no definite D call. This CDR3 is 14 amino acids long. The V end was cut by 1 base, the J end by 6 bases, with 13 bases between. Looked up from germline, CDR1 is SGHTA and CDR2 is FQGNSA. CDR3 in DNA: TGTGCCAGCAGCTTAGATCTTCGGCAGAGCGAGCAGTACTTC. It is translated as CASSLDLRQSEQYF.

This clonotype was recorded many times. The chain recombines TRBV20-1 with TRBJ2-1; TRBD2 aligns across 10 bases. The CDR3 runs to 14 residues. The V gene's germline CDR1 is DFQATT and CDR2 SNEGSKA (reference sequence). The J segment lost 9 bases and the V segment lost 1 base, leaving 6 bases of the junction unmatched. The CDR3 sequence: CSARVLAGVSEQFF. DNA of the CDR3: TGCAGTGCTAGAGTCCTAGCGGGAGTCAGTGAGCAGTTCTTC.

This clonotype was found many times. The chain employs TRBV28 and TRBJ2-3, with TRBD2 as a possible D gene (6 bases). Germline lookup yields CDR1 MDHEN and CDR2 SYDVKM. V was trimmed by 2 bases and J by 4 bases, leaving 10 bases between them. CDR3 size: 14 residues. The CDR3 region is CASSLGGEADTQYF. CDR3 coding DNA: TGTGCCAGCAGTTTAGGAGGGGAGGCAGATACGCAGTATTTT.

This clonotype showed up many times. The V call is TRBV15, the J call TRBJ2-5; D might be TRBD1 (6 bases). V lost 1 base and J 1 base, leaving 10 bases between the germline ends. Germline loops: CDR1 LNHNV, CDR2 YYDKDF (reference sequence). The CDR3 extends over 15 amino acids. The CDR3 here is CATSRARDTQETQYF. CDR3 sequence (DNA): TGTGCCACCAGCAGAGCCCGGGACACCCAAGAGACCCAGTACTTC.

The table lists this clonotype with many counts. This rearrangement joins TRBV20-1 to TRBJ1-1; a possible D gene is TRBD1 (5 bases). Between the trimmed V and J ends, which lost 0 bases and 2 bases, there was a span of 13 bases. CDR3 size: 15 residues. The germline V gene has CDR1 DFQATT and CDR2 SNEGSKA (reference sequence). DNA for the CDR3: TGCAGTGCTAGAGATGGCGGGGGGAGAAACACTGAAGCTTTCTTT. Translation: CSARDGGGRNTEAFF.

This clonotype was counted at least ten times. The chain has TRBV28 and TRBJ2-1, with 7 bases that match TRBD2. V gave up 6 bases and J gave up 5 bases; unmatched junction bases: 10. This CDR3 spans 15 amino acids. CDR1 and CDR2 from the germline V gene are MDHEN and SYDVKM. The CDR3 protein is CASSPWTRGNNEQFF. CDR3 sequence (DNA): TGTGCCAGCAGCCCCTGGACTAGAGGAAACAATGAGCAGTTCTTC.

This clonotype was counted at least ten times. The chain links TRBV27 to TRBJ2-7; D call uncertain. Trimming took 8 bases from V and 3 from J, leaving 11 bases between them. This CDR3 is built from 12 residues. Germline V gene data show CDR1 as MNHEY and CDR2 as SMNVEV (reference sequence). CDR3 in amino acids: CASRTELYEQYF. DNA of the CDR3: TGTGCCAGCCGGACGGAACTCTACGAGCAGTACTTC.

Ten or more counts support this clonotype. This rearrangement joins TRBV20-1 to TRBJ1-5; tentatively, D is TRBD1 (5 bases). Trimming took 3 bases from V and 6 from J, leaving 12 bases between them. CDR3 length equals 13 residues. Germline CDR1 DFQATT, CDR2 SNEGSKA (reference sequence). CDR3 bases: TGCAGTGCTAGCGACAGTTTTATTCAGCCCCAGCATTTT. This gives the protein CSASDSFIQPQHF.

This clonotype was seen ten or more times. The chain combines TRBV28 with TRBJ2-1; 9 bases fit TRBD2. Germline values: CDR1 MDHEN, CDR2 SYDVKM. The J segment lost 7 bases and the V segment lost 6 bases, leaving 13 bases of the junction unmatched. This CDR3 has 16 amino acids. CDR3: CASSKKGLAGRNEQFF. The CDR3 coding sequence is TGTGCCAGCAGCAAAAAGGGACTAGCAGGTCGGAATGAGCAGTTCTTC. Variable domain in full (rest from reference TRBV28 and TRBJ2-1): DVKVTQSSRYLVKRTGEKVFLECVQDMDHENMFWYRQDPGLGLRLIYFSYDVKMKEKGDIPEGYSVSREKKERFSLILESASTNQTSMYLCASSKKGLAGRNEQFFGPGTRLTVL.

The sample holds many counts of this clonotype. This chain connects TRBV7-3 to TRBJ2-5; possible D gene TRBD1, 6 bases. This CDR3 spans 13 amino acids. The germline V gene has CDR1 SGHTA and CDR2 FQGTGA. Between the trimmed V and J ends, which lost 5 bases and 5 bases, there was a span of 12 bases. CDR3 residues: CASSVGGWETQYF. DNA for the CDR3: TGTGCCAGCAGCGTAGGGGGTTGGGAGACCCAGTACTTC.